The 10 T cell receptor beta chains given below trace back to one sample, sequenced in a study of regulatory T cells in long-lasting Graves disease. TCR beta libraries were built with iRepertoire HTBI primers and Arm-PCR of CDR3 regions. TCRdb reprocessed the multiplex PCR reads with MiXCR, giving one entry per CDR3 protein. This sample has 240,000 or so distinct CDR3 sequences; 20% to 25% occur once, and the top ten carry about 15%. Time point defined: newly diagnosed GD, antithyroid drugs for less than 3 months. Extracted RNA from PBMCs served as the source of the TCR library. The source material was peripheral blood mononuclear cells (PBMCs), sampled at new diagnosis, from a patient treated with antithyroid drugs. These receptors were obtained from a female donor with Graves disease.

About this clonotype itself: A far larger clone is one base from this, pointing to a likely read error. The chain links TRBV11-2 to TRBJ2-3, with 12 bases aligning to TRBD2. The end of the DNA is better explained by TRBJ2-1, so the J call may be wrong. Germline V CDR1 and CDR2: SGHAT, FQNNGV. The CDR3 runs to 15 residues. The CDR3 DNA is TGTGCCAGCAGCTTAACTAGCGGGGGGTTGGATGAGCAGTTCTTC. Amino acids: CASSLTSGGLDEQFF.

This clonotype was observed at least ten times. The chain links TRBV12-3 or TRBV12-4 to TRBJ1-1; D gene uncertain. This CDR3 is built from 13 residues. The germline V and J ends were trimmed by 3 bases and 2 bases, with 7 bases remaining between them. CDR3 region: CASSFPVNTEAFF. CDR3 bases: TGTGCCAGCAGTTTCCCGGTTAACACTGAAGCTTTCTTT.

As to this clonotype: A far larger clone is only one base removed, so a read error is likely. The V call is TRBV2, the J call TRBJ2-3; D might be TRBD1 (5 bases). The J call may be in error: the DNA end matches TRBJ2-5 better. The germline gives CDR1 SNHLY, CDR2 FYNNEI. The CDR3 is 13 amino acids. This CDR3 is CASSEGREQAQYF. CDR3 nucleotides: TGTGCCAGCAGTGAGGGCCGAGAACAGGCCCAGTACTTC.

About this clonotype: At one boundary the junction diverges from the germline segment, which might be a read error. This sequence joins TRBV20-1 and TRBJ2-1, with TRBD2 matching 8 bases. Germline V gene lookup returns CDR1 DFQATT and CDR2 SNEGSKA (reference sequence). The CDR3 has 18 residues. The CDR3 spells CNARGGKLSGTTYNEQFF. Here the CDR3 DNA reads TGCAATGCTAGAGGAGGAAAACTTAGCGGGACGACCTACAATGAGCAGTTCTTC.

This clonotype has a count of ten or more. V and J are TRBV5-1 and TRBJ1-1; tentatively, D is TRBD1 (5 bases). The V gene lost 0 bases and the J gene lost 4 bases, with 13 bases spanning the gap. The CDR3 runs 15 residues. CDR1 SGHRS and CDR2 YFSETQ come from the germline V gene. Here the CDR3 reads CASSLVAGARTEAFF. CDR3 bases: TGCGCCAGCAGCTTGGTAGCCGGGGCGCGCACTGAAGCTTTCTTT.

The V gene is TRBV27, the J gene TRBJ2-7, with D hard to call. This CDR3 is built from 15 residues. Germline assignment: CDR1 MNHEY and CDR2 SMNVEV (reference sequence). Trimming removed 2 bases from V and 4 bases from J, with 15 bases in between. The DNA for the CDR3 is TGTGCCAGCAGTTTAAGTCTGGACCAAAGGTACGAGCAGTACTTC. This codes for CASSLSLDQRYEQYF.

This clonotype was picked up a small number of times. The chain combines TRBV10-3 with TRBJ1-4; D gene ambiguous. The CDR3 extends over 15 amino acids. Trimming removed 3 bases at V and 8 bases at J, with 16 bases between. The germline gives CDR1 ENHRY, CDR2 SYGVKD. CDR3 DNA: TGTGCCATCAGTGAAGCAGGAAGGGAGGACGAAAAACTGTTTTTT. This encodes CAISEAGREDEKLFF.

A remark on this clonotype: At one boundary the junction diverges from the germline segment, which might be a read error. For the CDR3, the DNA is TGTGCCAGCAGCTTGCTCTCTGGGGCCAACGTCCTGGCTTTC. Translation: CASSLLSGANVLAF. The rearrangement links TRBV7-8 to TRBJ2-6, with D possibly TRBD1 on 5 matching bases. This CDR3 is 14 amino acids long. Per the germline V gene, CDR1 is SGHVS and CDR2 is FQNEAQ. The full variable domain, rest sourced from reference TRBV7-8 and TRBJ2-6, is GAGVSQSPRYKVAKRGQDVALRCDPISGHVSLFWYQQALGQGPEFLTYFQNEAQLDKSGLPSDRFFAERPEGSVSTLKIQRTQQEDSAVYLCASSLLSGANVLAFGAGSRLTVL.

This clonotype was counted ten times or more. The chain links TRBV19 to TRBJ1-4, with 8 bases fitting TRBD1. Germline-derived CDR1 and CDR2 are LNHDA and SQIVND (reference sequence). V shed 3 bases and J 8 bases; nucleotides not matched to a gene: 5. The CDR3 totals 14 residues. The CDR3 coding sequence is TGTGCCAGTAGTATCGGGCAGGGGGCGGAAAAACTGTTTTTT. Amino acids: CASSIGQGAEKLFF. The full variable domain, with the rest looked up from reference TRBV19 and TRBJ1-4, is DGGITQSPKYLFRKEGQNVTLSCEQNLNHDAMYWYRQDPGQGLRLIYYSQIVNDFQKGDIAEGYSVSREKKESFPLTVTSAQKNPTAFYLCASSIGQGAEKLFFGSGTQLSVL.

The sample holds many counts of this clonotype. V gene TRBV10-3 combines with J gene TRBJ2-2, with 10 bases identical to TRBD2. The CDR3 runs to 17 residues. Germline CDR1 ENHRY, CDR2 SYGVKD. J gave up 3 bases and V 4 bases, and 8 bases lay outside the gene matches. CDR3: CAISGTSGARDTGELFF. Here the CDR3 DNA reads TGTGCCATCAGTGGGACTAGCGGAGCCCGGGACACCGGGGAGCTGTTTTTT.